This TCR beta chain was obtained from a study of Ad26.COV2.S vaccination and SARS-CoV-2 variants (dated by TCRdb to the early 2020s). Describing the broader study: Donors in the vaccine arm were drawn from COV1001, a multicentre, randomized, double-blind, placebo-controlled phase I-IIa trial testing Ad26.COV2.S in healthy adults. TCRbeta repertoire sequencing was used to assess the specificity and breadth of SARS-CoV-2-reactive T cell receptors after Ad26.COV2.S vaccination. Participants in the trial were split at random into five groups of five each, receiving low-dose or high-dose Ad26.COV2.S once or twice, or else placebo on both occasions. Ad26.COV2.S was given intramuscularly at 5x10^10 or 1x10^11 viral particles, as a single shot or as two shots 56 days apart. Investigators did not know the trial group allocation while performing experiments and assessing outcomes. A total of 32 samples were included in the TCR-sequenced set, comprising roughly 19 Ad26.COV2.S vaccine recipients, 5 placebo recipients and 8 SARS-CoV-2 convalescent individuals. Findings and caveats that apply to the study as a whole: After vaccination, substantial breadth of spike-specific CD8+ and CD4+ T cell responses was reported. The study was not powered to compare responses between vaccine doses or regimens. Non-spike TCR breadth was comparable between vaccine and placebo recipients, consistent with the vaccine containing only spike. Higher spike-specific TCR breadth was observed in Ad26.COV2.S recipients than in placebo recipients (P = 0.0014). The authors noted that total T cell responses may have been underestimated by the TCR breadth and depth analyses.

The treatment or condition label here, explained by the study, means: around 19 received Ad26.COV2.S at low or high dose, single or two shots; 5 received placebo; per-sample allocation not given. Repertoires of vaccine and placebo recipients were sequenced from samples taken on day 63 after the first injection. Between 29 July and 7 August 2020, Cohort 1b enrolled some 25 adults aged 18-55 years at one site in Boston, USA. Ad26.COV2.S consisted of a replication-incompetent adenovirus type 26 vector by which a prefusion-stabilized SARS-CoV-2 spike protein from the original Wuhan strain was expressed. From a lookup of the germline V gene, CDR1 and CDR2 are SGHTA and FQGNSA. From the cysteine through the phenylalanine, the CDR3 covers 17 amino acids. Kept here is only the CDR3 DNA, which spans 51 bases and is read in frame from base 1. Trimming costs V 2 bases and J 4 bases, and their ends lie 20 bases apart.

The immunoSEQ Assay was used to sequence TCRbeta CDR3 regions. After extraction, genomic DNA underwent amplification by bias-controlled multiplex PCR, followed by high-throughput sequencing. The paper's processing steps were these. To quantify the absolute abundance of every unique TCRbeta CDR3 region, sequences were collapsed and filtered. T cell fraction was estimated by normalizing TCRbeta template counts to usable DNA, with usable DNA measured through amplification of reference genes found in all nucleated cells. Repertoire TCRs were annotated as SARS-CoV-2-specific when V gene, CDR3 amino acid sequence and J gene were exactly matched to a known reactive TCR set. The reference SARS-CoV-2 TCR set was obtained from MIRA and was filtered for enrichment in COVID-19-positive ImmuneCODE repertoires, whereby public or cross-reactive TCRs were removed. Drawing on the MIRA antigens, annotated TCRs were analysed further at the level of specific ORF or position within ORF. Breadth was defined as the number of annotated unique rearrangements divided by the total number of unique productive rearrangements, and depth was defined as the summed frequency of the annotated unique rearrangements. TCR breadth was compared between groups using two-sided Wilcoxon rank-sum tests. TCRdb's version of the immuneACCESS table is confined to in-frame rearrangements and falls short of the full clone set. An unresolved V gene accounts for under half of the shortfall where checked; the remainder is of unknown origin. V, J and clone size reflect that table, while D and trimming were determined from the DNA. The sample table records more than 300,000 clones; over 80% of these occur just once. Around 2.2% of the sample goes to the ten largest clones.

As regards this clone: No antigen is known for it. Qualities for individual bases were not recorded, and no much larger clone is one base off.

The TCR comes from a person between 18 and 65 years old who received the Ad26.COV2.S COVID-19 vaccine or a placebo. The material sequenced was peripheral blood, taken in a trial of Ad26.COV2.S vaccine versus placebo. The receptor chain draws on TRBV7-2 and TRBJ1-2, with the D gene too uncertain to name. The nucleotides are TGTGCCAGCAGCTTACACGCTTCCGGCGGCTCGGGCTATGGCTACACCTTC. This sequence encodes CASSLHASGGSGYGYTF.